The rows below give T cell receptor beta chains drawn from one sample of a study of blood T cell repertoires in COVID-19. TCRdb's copy holds only in-frame clones and misses some; the assay was immunoSEQ multiplex PCR. This table has roughly 90,000 clones, roughly 88% appearing once. Sequencing input: peripheral blood. All receptors come from a human donor with active COVID-19. The donor label of this sample is uncertain. Each CDR3 is given with its conserved first and last residue. D genes are given only for firm matches. Clone size is stated in some rows and not others, as once, few, many or a class when expanded.

TRBV5-1	TRBJ2-5	.	TRBD1	TGCGCCAGCAGCTTCGGGACAGCTCTTAAAGAGACCCAGTACTTC	CASSFGTALKETQYF
TRBV6-5	TRBJ2-3	once	.	TGTGCCAGCAGCCCCGGCACAGATACGCAGTATTTT	CASSPGTDTQYF
TRBV23-1	TRBJ2-3	.	TRBD1	TGCGCCAGCAGTCACCACAGGGGGCATGGAGATACGCAGTATTTT	CASSHHRGHGDTQYF
TRBV7-3	TRBJ2-1	.	TRBD2	TGTGCCAGCAGCTTAAATCCGGGACTAGCGGGGGGTTACAATGAGCAGTTCTTC	CASSLNPGLAGGYNEQFF
TRBV5-1	TRBJ1-6	.	TRBD1	TGCGCCAGCAGCTCCGGACAGGGCCACTGGTCACCCCTCCACTTT	CASSSGQGHWSPLHF
TRBV6-5	TRBJ1-5	.	.	TGTGCCGGGGGGACGGTGTTGAAGCCCCAGCATTTT	CAGGTVLKPQHF
TRBV30	TRBJ1-1	.	.	TGTGCCTGGAGTTTTGGGGGGTGGGGCACTGAAGCTTTCTTT	CAWSFGGWGTEAFF
TRBV10-2	TRBJ2-7	.	TRBD1	TGCGCCAGCAGTCGGGACAGGGGATACGAGCAGTACTTC	CASSRDRGYEQYF
TRBV7-6	TRBJ2-7	.	TRBD2	TGTGCCAGCAGCCGGACTAGCGGGGGGATCAACTCCTACGAGCAGTACTTC	CASSRTSGGINSYEQYF
TRBV4-3	TRBJ2-7	.	.	TGCGCCAGCAGCCAAGATTCGGGCTACGAGCAGTACTTC	CASSQDSGYEQYF
TRBV5-1	TRBJ1-1	.	TRBD1	TGCGCCAGCAGCTTCGGACGGGACAGAGTTTTGAACACTGAAGCTTTCTTT	CASSFGRDRVLNTEAFF
TRBV9	TRBJ1-2	.	TRBD1	TGTGCCAGCAGAAAAGGACAGGGGGTTAACTATGGCTACACCTTC	CASRKGQGVNYGYTF
TRBV7-6	TRBJ1-6	.	TRBD1	TGTGCCAGCAGCTTAGGGGACAGGGGGCCGGATTCACCCCTCCACTTT	CASSLGDRGPDSPLHF
TRBV1	TRBJ2-5	.	.	TGCACCAGCAGCAAGGGCGGGATAGAGACCCAGTACTTC	CTSSKGGIETQYF
TRBV3-1/TRBV3-2	TRBJ2-2	.	TRBD2	TGTGCCAGCAGCCAATCCGTTGCTAGCGGGGTCACCGGGGAGCTGTTTTTT	CASSQSVASGVTGELFF
TRBV11-2	TRBJ2-7	.	TRBD1	TGTGCCAGCAGCCTAGCCGGGACAGGGACCTACGAGCAGTACTTC	CASSLAGTGTYEQYF
TRBV2	TRBJ2-1	.	TRBD1	TGTGCCAGCAGTGGGCATAGTTCACAGGGGAAGCCTATCAATGAGCAGTTCTTC	CASSGHSSQGKPINEQFF
TRBV6-1	TRBJ1-2	.	.	TGTGCCAGCAGTGAATTTTGGGGAGTCAACTATGGCTACACCTTC	CASSEFWGVNYGYTF
TRBV11-2	TRBJ1-1	.	TRBD1	TGTGCCAGCACCATCGACAGGGGGCGAGGCACTGAAGCTTTCTTT	CASTIDRGRGTEAFF
TRBV9	TRBJ1-2	.	.	TGTGCCAGCAGCGTAGACTCTAACTATGGCTACACCTTC	CASSVDSNYGYTF
TRBV5-1	TRBJ1-2	.	TRBD1	TGCGCCAGCAGCCTTCAAGGACAGGGATACTATGGCTACACCTTC	CASSLQGQGYYGYTF
TRBV11-2	TRBJ2-3	once	.	TGTGCCAGCAGCCAGGACAGACCTATAGCCCGCACAGATACGCAGTATTTT	CASSQDRPIARTDTQYF
TRBV9	TRBJ2-5	.	.	TGTGCCAGCAGCGTAGGGCTCGACCAAGAGACCCAGTACTTC	CASSVGLDQETQYF
TRBV19	TRBJ1-3	.	TRBD1	TGTGCCAGTAGCTCCGGGACAGGGGGCGGAAACACCATATATTTT	CASSSGTGGGNTIYF
TRBV19	TRBJ1-1	.	TRBD1	TGTGCCAGTAGACAGGGGGCTTGGACTGAAGCTTTCTTT	CASRQGAWTEAFF
TRBV28	TRBJ1-6	.	.	TGTGCCAGCAGTTTACCCCGGGACACCGAGTATAATTCACCCCTCCACTTT	CASSLPRDTEYNSPLHF
TRBV6-6	TRBJ2-7	once	.	TGTGCCAGCAGGGACCAGGGGTCTTCCTCCTACGAGCAGTACTTC	CASRDQGSSSYEQYF
TRBV6-2/TRBV6-3	TRBJ1-1	.	.	TGTGCCAGCATCCCCTTCAGGCGGGCCTCGAACACTGAAGCTTTCTTT	CASIPFRRASNTEAFF
TRBV23-1	TRBJ1-3	once	.	TGCGCCAGCAGTCGATCAATCTGGGGACACCAAGAGAACACCATATATTTT	CASSRSIWGHQENTIYF
TRBV9	TRBJ2-7	.	.	TGTGCCAGCAGCGCCCAAGGCACAGGGACCTACGAGCAGTACTTC	CASSAQGTGTYEQYF
TRBV3-1/TRBV3-2	TRBJ1-5	few	.	TGTGCCAGCAGCCAAGATAGAGGTCAGCCCCAGCATTTT	CASSQDRGQPQHF
TRBV29-1	TRBJ2-3	.	TRBD2	TGCAGCGTTGAGGGAGGGACCTTGGGCACAGATACGCAGTATTTT	CSVEGGTLGTDTQYF
TRBV19	TRBJ2-5	.	.	TGTGCCAGTAGTACAACAGGACACGAGACCCAGTACTTC	CASSTTGHETQYF
TRBV7-2	TRBJ1-1	.	.	TGTGCCAGCAGCTTAGATGGGGGCATGAACACTGAAGCTTTCTTT	CASSLDGGMNTEAFF
TRBV19	TRBJ2-7	.	TRBD1	TGTGCCAGTAGTGCCACAGGGGGTAGGTTCTACGAGCAGTACTTC	CASSATGGRFYEQYF
TRBV19	TRBJ1-6	many	.	TGTGCCAGTACCAATACAGTCGGGGGGTCACCCCTCCACTTT	CASTNTVGGSPLHF
TRBV28	TRBJ2-7	once	TRBD1	TGTGCCAGCAGTCCCCGGACAGGGTCATCCTACGAGCAGTACTTC	CASSPRTGSSYEQYF
TRBV10-2	TRBJ1-1	.	.	TGCGCCAGCATAAACGGGAACACTGAAGCTTTCTTT	CASINGNTEAFF
TRBV4-1	TRBJ1-4	.	.	TGCGCCAGCAGCCACAGTAATGAAAAACTGTTTTTT	CASSHSNEKLFF
TRBV7-2	TRBJ2-3	.	TRBD2	TGTGCCAGCAGCTTCCGACTAGCGGGGGTGGCAGATACGCAGTATTTT	CASSFRLAGVADTQYF
TRBV10-3	TRBJ2-7	.	.	TGTGCCATCAGTGAGAATCCAGGGGCCTACGAGCAGTACTTC	CAISENPGAYEQYF
TRBV25-1	TRBJ2-6	.	.	TGTGCCAGCAGTGGGCCTGGCTCTGGGGCCAACGTCCTGACTTTC	CASSGPGSGANVLTF
TRBV5-8	TRBJ2-5	.	TRBD1	TGTGCCAGCAGCCACCCGGGACAGCCGGGGACCCAGTACTTC	CASSHPGQPGTQYF
TRBV6-5	TRBJ2-1	.	TRBD1	TGTGCCAGCAAGGGGACAGGAGTATACAATGAGCAGTTCTTC	CASKGTGVYNEQFF
TRBV9	TRBJ1-1	.	TRBD1	TGTGCCAGCAGCAAACAGGGGGCGCTTCTCACTGAAGCTTTCTTT	CASSKQGALLTEAFF
TRBV19	TRBJ2-2	.	.	TGTGCCAGTATTGAAGACACAATCACCGGGGAGCTGTTTTTT	CASIEDTITGELFF
TRBV27	TRBJ1-2	.	TRBD1	TGTGCCAGCAGTTTATCCCTTGACAGGGGTCGCTACACCTTC	CASSLSLDRGRYTF
TRBV5-5	TRBJ2-7	.	TRBD2	TGTGCCAGCAGCTTGTTCGGAGCGGGGGGGCCGTACGAGCAGTACTTC	CASSLFGAGGPYEQYF
TRBV5-8	TRBJ2-1	.	TRBD2	TGTGCCAGCAGCCCCTGGCTAGCGGGGGGGCGAAATAGGAATGAGCAGTTCTTC	CASSPWLAGGRNRNEQFF
TRBV19	TRBJ1-1	.	TRBD1	TGTGCCAGTAGATCCGTGGGACAGCCGAACACTGAAGCTTTCTTT	CASRSVGQPNTEAFF
TRBV4-3	TRBJ2-1	.	.	TGCGCCAGCAGCCGCGCAATCCGTTACAATGAGCAGTTCTTC	CASSRAIRYNEQFF
TRBV6-5	TRBJ1-2	.	.	TGTGCCAGCAGTTACTCGAACAGGGCACGTGGCTACACCTTC	CASSYSNRARGYTF
TRBV28	TRBJ1-4	.	.	TGTGCCAGCATTTCCCGTGGGAGGGCTAATGAAAAACTGTTTTTT	CASISRGRANEKLFF